The clone carrying this T cell receptor beta chain was recorded at least ten times. Its specificity is unknown. This specimen belongs to a study of CD8 T cells in ankylosing spondylitis. Findings of the study overall: Within matched ankylosing spondylitis synovial fluid, disease-linked clones were reportedly significantly enriched. Seemingly characteristic of ankylosing spondylitis blood was a TCR beta motif consisting of eight highly homologous variants. Relatively rare in peripheral blood, disease-linked clones were also CD8+.

TCRdb re-called the 5' RACE reads with MiXCR, one entry per CDR3 protein. Here the sample spans 220,000 or so distinct CDR3 sequences, 10% being singletons. The receptor comes from a male donor with ankylosing spondylitis or in good health (not recorded which). Sequences were obtained from blood, either unsorted or a sorted T cell fraction (not recorded which).

The CDR3 protein is CSARVNLGGEQFF. The CDR3 nucleotides are TGCAGTGCTAGAGTTAACCTTGGCGGGGAGCAGTTCTTC. V gene TRBV20-1 combines with J gene TRBJ2-1, with D possibly TRBD2 on 5 matching bases. Trimming removed 1 base from V and 10 bases from J, with 14 bases in between. The CDR3 spans 13 residues. Germline-derived CDR1 and CDR2 are DFQATT and SNEGSKA (reference sequence).